These T cell receptor beta chains were read from a single sample in a study of graft-versus-host responses after intestinal transplantation. Some clones are missing from TCRdb's copy, which holds only in-frame ones; the method was immunoSEQ multiplex PCR. The table lists 8,500 to 11,000 clones, 30% to 40% of them singletons. Material: alloreactive CD4+ T cells from a mixed lymphocyte reaction culture, obtained before transplantation. These receptors were collected from a human patient who was an organ donor for intestinal transplantation. Both conserved end residues are part of each CDR3. The order of the fields is D gene, J gene, CDR3 length, V gene, clone size, CDR3 protein, CDR3 DNA. The D gene is left open where the match is weak. Where a row states a size, it is once, few, many or the class of an expanded clone; other rows omit it.

D gene: NA; J gene: TRBJ2-7; CDR3 length: 16; V gene: TRBV27; clone size: NA; CDR3 protein: CASSLRLTPRSYEQYF; CDR3 DNA: TGTGCCAGCAGTCTTCGCCTAACGCCGCGCTCCTACGAGCAGTACTTC
D gene: NA; J gene: TRBJ2-1; CDR3 length: 16; V gene: TRBV5-5; clone size: NA; CDR3 protein: CASSPGDSLHRNEQFF; CDR3 DNA: TGTGCCAGCAGCCCGGGGGACAGCCTCCATCGGAATGAGCAGTTCTTC
D gene: TRBD1; J gene: TRBJ1-2; CDR3 length: 13; V gene: TRBV6-5; clone size: NA; CDR3 protein: CASRSTGGYGYTF; CDR3 DNA: TGTGCCAGCAGGTCGACAGGGGGCTATGGCTACACCTTC
D gene: NA; J gene: TRBJ2-7; CDR3 length: 11; V gene: TRBV20-1; clone size: few; CDR3 protein: CSARVHYEQYF; CDR3 DNA: TGCAGTGCTAGGGTCCACTACGAGCAGTACTTC
D gene: TRBD2; J gene: TRBJ2-1; CDR3 length: 16; V gene: TRBV15; clone size: few; CDR3 protein: CATSRGQRGGHNEQFF; CDR3 DNA: TGTGCCACCAGCAGAGGTCAGCGGGGGGGCCACAATGAGCAGTTCTTC
D gene: TRBD2; J gene: TRBJ2-3; CDR3 length: 16; V gene: TRBV11-3; clone size: NA; CDR3 protein: CASRRTSGGRTDTQYF; CDR3 DNA: TGTGCCAGCAGACGGACTAGCGGGGGTCGCACAGATACGCAGTATTTT
D gene: TRBD1; J gene: TRBJ2-3; CDR3 length: 16; V gene: TRBV5-1; clone size: NA; CDR3 protein: CASSLTGPGGDDTQYF; CDR3 DNA: TGCGCCAGCAGCTTGACAGGTCCAGGGGGAGATGATACGCAGTATTTT
D gene: NA; J gene: TRBJ1-2; CDR3 length: 17; V gene: TRBV18; clone size: medium-sized; CDR3 protein: CASSPSASRGKGYGYTF; CDR3 DNA: TGTGCCAGCTCACCCTCGGCATCAAGGGGGAAAGGCTATGGCTACACCTTC
D gene: NA; J gene: TRBJ2-3; CDR3 length: 13; V gene: TRBV27; clone size: once; CDR3 protein: CASSFPSTDTQYF; CDR3 DNA: TGTGCCAGCAGTTTCCCTAGCACAGATACGCAGTATTTT
D gene: NA; J gene: TRBJ2-3; CDR3 length: 14; V gene: TRBV5-1; clone size: medium-sized; CDR3 protein: CASSLTQGTDTQYF; CDR3 DNA: TGCGCCAGCAGCTTAACACAGGGCACAGATACGCAGTATTTT
D gene: TRBD1; J gene: TRBJ1-2; CDR3 length: 14; V gene: TRBV19; clone size: NA; CDR3 protein: CASSPWTGGGGYTF; CDR3 DNA: TGTGCCAGTAGTCCCTGGACAGGGGGAGGTGGCTACACCTTC
D gene: NA; J gene: TRBJ1-5; CDR3 length: 16; V gene: TRBV19; clone size: NA; CDR3 protein: CASSIVSGVGNQPQHF; CDR3 DNA: TGTGCCAGTAGTATCGTGTCAGGGGTCGGGAATCAGCCCCAGCATTTT
D gene: NA; J gene: TRBJ2-5; CDR3 length: 12; V gene: TRBV29-1; clone size: NA; CDR3 protein: CSASGGAETQYF; CDR3 DNA: TGCAGCGCCTCTGGAGGGGCCGAGACCCAGTACTTC
D gene: NA; J gene: TRBJ1-1; CDR3 length: 13; V gene: TRBV10-3; clone size: NA; CDR3 protein: CAISGQGNTEAFF; CDR3 DNA: TGTGCCATCAGTGGGCAGGGGAACACTGAAGCTTTCTTT
D gene: NA; J gene: TRBJ1-1; CDR3 length: 15; V gene: TRBV19; clone size: NA; CDR3 protein: CASSNWNGRGTEAFF; CDR3 DNA: TGTGCCAGTAGTAACTGGAATGGGCGTGGCACTGAAGCTTTCTTT
D gene: NA; J gene: TRBJ2-6; CDR3 length: 18; V gene: TRBV1; clone size: NA; CDR3 protein: CTSSGRRCAQSRANVLTF; CDR3 DNA: TGCACCAGCAGCGGACGACGTTGTGCACAAAGTCGGGCCAACGTCCTGACTTTC
D gene: NA; J gene: TRBJ2-3; CDR3 length: 15; V gene: TRBV11-3; clone size: NA; CDR3 protein: CASSFVGGSTDTQYF; CDR3 DNA: TGTGCCAGCAGCTTCGTGGGCGGGAGCACAGATACGCAGTATTTT
D gene: TRBD2; J gene: TRBJ2-5; CDR3 length: 18; V gene: TRBV7-9; clone size: NA; CDR3 protein: CASSLGYRSGGYQETQYF; CDR3 DNA: TGTGCCAGCAGCTTAGGTTATAGGAGCGGGGGGTACCAAGAGACCCAGTACTTC
D gene: TRBD1; J gene: TRBJ2-1; CDR3 length: 16; V gene: TRBV14; clone size: NA; CDR3 protein: CASSQNRDRAYNEQFF; CDR3 DNA: TGTGCCAGCAGCCAAAACCGGGACAGGGCATACAATGAGCAGTTCTTC